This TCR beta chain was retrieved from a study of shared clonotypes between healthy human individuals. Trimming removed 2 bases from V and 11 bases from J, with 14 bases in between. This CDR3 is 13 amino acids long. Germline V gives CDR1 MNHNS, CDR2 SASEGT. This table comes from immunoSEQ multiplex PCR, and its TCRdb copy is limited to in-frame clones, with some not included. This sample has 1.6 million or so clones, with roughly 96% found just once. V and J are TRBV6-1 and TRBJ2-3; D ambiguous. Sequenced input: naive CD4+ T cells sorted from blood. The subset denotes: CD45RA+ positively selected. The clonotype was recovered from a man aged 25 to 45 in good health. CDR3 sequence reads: CASSESGRPRQYF. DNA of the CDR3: TGTGCCAGCAGTGAATCAGGCAGGCCCAGGCAGTATTTT.